This T cell receptor (beta chain) was recorded in a study of T cell changes during pregnancy in multiple sclerosis. This CDR3 has 14 amino acids. Germline loops: CDR1 SGHTA, CDR2 FQGNSA. V was cut by 4 bases and J by 8 bases, with 17 bases left in between. Only in-frame clones appear in the TCRdb table, and some are missing; sequencing was by immunoSEQ multiplex PCR. Counted here are about 12,000 clones, about nine tenths occurring once; the ten biggest clones make up 7.7%. The clonotype originates from a female donor in good health, enrolled as a control in a pregnancy study. The rearrangement joins TRBV7-2 to TRBJ1-2; D is possibly TRBD1 (5 bases). The specimen comprised CD8+ T cells from peripheral blood mononuclear cells, sampled in the second trimester of pregnancy. The CDR3 is CASSWQGDIGGYTF. As DNA, the CDR3 is TGTGCCAGCAGCTGGCAGGGCGACATCGGGGGCTACACCTTC.